This entry concerns a single T cell receptor (beta chain). Its antigen remains unidentified. Nothing much larger sits one base from this clone, and base qualities are not available. This sample stems from a study of radiation and T cells in renal cell carcinoma (dated by TCRdb to the early 2020s). Some background on the complete study: A total of 50 to 55 samples underwent TCR beta sequencing, made up of some 26 tumors and approximately 27 peripheral blood samples. Across all 53 samples, 4,016,671 unique CDR3 nucleotide sequences encoding about 2.7 million unique CDR3 amino acid sequences were identified. The last blood draw occurred 4 weeks after radiation, at the same time as nephrectomy.

TCR beta libraries were generated from genomic DNA with the immunoSEQ kit, following the manufacturer's recommendations. For library preparation, a first multiplex PCR was performed with proprietary primers, followed by a second PCR in which unique barcodes were added, and bead cleanups were performed after each round. Each sample batch included a kit-provided positive control reaction and a negative control reaction. The final libraries underwent checking on an Agilent 4200 TapeStation D1000 ScreenTape, volumetric pooling, and quantification by qPCR. Sequencing was performed on an Illumina NextSeq500 with a MidOutput 150-cycle cartridge, and 156 Read1 and 15 Index1 cycles were run with kit custom primers. The pooled library was loaded at 0.95 to 1 pM, with a 20% PhiX control spiked in. The published analysis was carried out like this. The vendor-processed data were analyzed in R, and a clonotype was defined as all T cells that share the same CDR3 nucleotide sequence. For clone abundance analyses, frequencies were normalized to the 10,000 most abundant clones per sample. Public T cell clones, which averaged fewer than five per sample, were excluded before analysis. Tumor-enriched clonotypes and baseline blood-enriched clonotypes were defined as those with an abundance difference of at least 32-fold between compartments. Clonotypes expanded or contracted between blood time points were identified with a beta-binomial differential abundance model. Similarity between tumor and blood repertoires was quantified using the Baroni-Urbani and Buser coefficient, and groups were compared with two-tailed Wilcoxon tests in R. The clones in this table, taken by TCRdb from immuneACCESS, are in-frame only. Not every clone is retained; where verified, under half of the shortfall comes from an unresolved V gene, and the cause of the rest is unknown. The DNA gave D and trimming, while V, J and clone size come from that table. In this sample the table shows approximately 83,000 clones, just under 85% of which occur a single time. Of the sample, around 9.4% is held by the ten largest clones.

From V the trimming removes 3 bases and from J it removes 3 bases, while the gene matches leave 1 base of the junction unaccounted for. There are 13 amino acids in the CDR3, from cysteine to phenylalanine inclusive. Only the CDR3 region is kept as DNA, spanning 39 bases read in frame from base 1. From a lookup of the germline V gene, CDR1 and CDR2 are KGHSH and LQKENI. Study-wide findings and limitations: Effects of radiation dose or scheduling on the TCR repertoire could not be addressed with the single-armed trial design. An increase in top tumor clonotypes in blood was observed from baseline to 2 weeks post-radiation, followed by contraction by 4 weeks, which was taken to suggest transient expansion of tumor-resident clones. Tracking of blood repertoire dynamics stopped at about 4 weeks after treatment, with no follow-up past that point. Because pretreatment tumor biopsies were not available, the study could not determine whether clonotypes were already present within the tumor at baseline.

This sample's time point label indicates: blood 4 weeks post-SBRT, at nephrectomy. Per the publication, the treatment or condition label means: 15 Gy SBRT to primary tumor, nephrectomy 4 weeks later. The samples were drawn from a clinical trial, where primary renal cell carcinomas were treated with 15 Gy of stereotactic body radiation therapy and then removed by nephrectomy 4 weeks afterward. To follow tumor-enriched clonotypes, peripheral blood was collected serially from radiation-treated patients at baseline and again at 2 weeks and 4 weeks after SBRT. Every patient's renal cell carcinoma showed clear cell pathology. The QIAamp DNA Blood Mini Kit (Qiagen) was used to prepare genomic DNA for TCR sequencing. Samples were included in the analyses only if all quality control checks were passed.

This TCR was recovered from a man aged 50-60 years with renal cell carcinoma. This chain joins TRBV18 to TRBJ2-5; TRBD2 fits 7 bases in the junction. The input for sequencing was blood, taken from a patient whose treatment included radiotherapy and nephrectomy. The sequenced DNA: TGTGCCAGCTCACCGGCGGGGGAAGAGACCCAGTACTTC. Translated, it reads CASSPAGEETQYF.